The following is a TCR beta chain sequence with its context. The antigen remains undetermined. The entry originates in a study of a mutant IDH1 vaccine in newly diagnosed glioma. Study as a whole: Treated patients were roughly 60% male, roughly 38% female, mean age 40.4 years. Whole-study findings and limits: Induction of immune responses by the vaccine occurred in approximately 93% of patients.

The time point denotes: baseline, week 1 (first vaccination visit). Treatment meaning: pre-vaccination baseline after standard-of-care therapy. Germline V gene lookup returns CDR1 SGHDN and CDR2 FVKESK. The CDR3 loop spans 15 amino acids. V lost 4 bases and J lost 4; bases outside the gene matches: 5. The assay was immunoSEQ multiplex PCR, and TCRdb's table has in-frame clones only and misses some. This sample has about 38,000 clones, with around nine tenths found just once. V and J are TRBV14 and TRBJ1-2, with 11 bases lining up with TRBD1. This receptor was taken from a man younger than 35 with glioma. The specimen comprised PBMCs, sampled from a glioma patient treated with radiotherapy, temozolomide or both. The CDR3 reads CASSPRTGGAYGYTF. The CDR3 DNA sequence: TGTGCCAGCAGCCCCCGGACAGGGGGCGCCTATGGCTACACCTTC.